This entry describes one T cell receptor (beta chain). This clonotype appeared many times. Its antigen is not yet known. No quality values exist for individual bases; no much larger clone is one base distant. The data originate from a study of blood T cells in healthy people across ages (dated by TCRdb to the mid-2010s). Describing the broader study: In model experiments, template switching captured roughly one uniquely barcoded TCR beta cDNA molecule for every two T cells. To track age-related changes in TCR beta repertoire diversity, the study relied on deep sequencing normalized with unique cDNA molecular identifiers. The donors were split into four age groups: young (average about 15 years), middle-aged (39), aged (more than 55) and long-lived (approximately 80). Donors of different ages were randomly distributed across sequencing lanes to avoid experimental bias. Using the same blood draw, the study looked at two additional independent replicas of 1 million unique cDNA reads for two donors, one aged 18 to 30 and the other aged 80 or older. Broad study findings and their caveats: There was a strong correlation between observed TCR beta diversity and the percentage of naive T cells measured by flow cytometry. Total diversity estimates from one million sequenced T cells were considered lower bounds and underestimates. The CMV infection status of donors was not known, potentially confounding age-related changes in expanded clonotypes. Bulk unsorted PBMC profiling prevented conclusive comparison of naive and antigen-experienced compartments. As age increased, observed TCR beta diversity per million T cells dropped in a roughly linear way, and a significant reduction was already evident by age around 41. Compared with the aged group, the long-lived group had more naive CD4+ T cells, fewer expanded clones and increased TCR diversity, suggesting age selection.

Systemically healthy Caucasian individuals from Russia, approximately 39 in total and aged about 6 to 100 years, were included as donors. Approximately 9.3 milliliters of peripheral blood were drawn from each donor into EDTA-treated Vacutainer tubes. Ficoll-Paque density-gradient centrifugation was used to isolate PBMCs, with at least 6.5 million per sample. Total RNA, at least 6 micrograms per sample, was extracted from PBMCs with Trizol reagent. For every donor, flow cytometry on a PBMC aliquot measured the percentage of naive CD45RAhigh/CD27high T cells. V loses 2 bases of germline sequence and J loses 4 bases, and the interval between the two ends is 13 bases. From the cysteine through the phenylalanine, the CDR3 covers 16 amino acids. The sequence is cut down to CDR3 DNA, 48 bases in frame from base 1. Sequences SGHRS (CDR1) and YFSETQ (CDR2) are obtained from the germline V gene. Library preparation used 5' RACE. A second PCR of about 7 to 12 cycles was run with a J-beta primer mix and a sample-barcoded 5' primer. A template-switch 5' adaptor carrying 12 random nucleotides introduced a unique molecular identifier onto each TCR beta cDNA molecule. At least 2.5 million CDR3-containing paired-end reads were obtained from each sample. The Mint cDNA synthesis kit, primed by a TRBC-specific oligonucleotide, was used to synthesize first-strand cDNA from all RNA. After uracil-DNA glycosylase treatment, a first 18-cycle PCR used universal primers M1SS and BC2_uni_R on all cDNA. In the original analysis: For normalization, 1 million high-quality reads were randomly selected from each sample, with every read carrying a distinct molecular identifier. Reads sharing molecular identifiers were discarded rather than binned into consensus sequences. MiTCR, with a Q25 quality threshold and the strictest error-elimination algorithm, was used for CDR3 identification, clonotype clustering and error correction. A nonparametric unseen species model with Euler transformation was used to estimate lower-bound total TCR beta diversity. The raw public data were reprocessed by TCRdb itself: fastp quality trimming at Q25, MiXCR clonotype calling, in-frame beta chains only. Rows merge per CDR3 protein into single entries with the most common DNA and genes. It is TCRdb's table, rather than the study itself, that gives the V and J calls and clone size. Across this sample there are 1.5 million to 2 million distinct CDR3 sequences, with 35% to 50% seen only once. In total, the top ten clones hold more than 20% of the sample.

The sequence came from a human donor in good health. The sequence is built from TRBV5-1 and TRBJ2-6; the D gene is perhaps TRBD1, from 6 matching bases. What was sequenced was blood. The CDR3 reads CASSLSQGPGANVLTF. The DNA is TGCGCCAGCAGCTTAAGTCAGGGGCCCGGGGCCAACGTCCTGACTTTC. Joined to the reference TRBV5-1 and TRBJ2-6 proteins, this CDR3 gives the full variable domain: KAGVTQTPRYLIKTRGQQVTLSCSPISGHRSVSWYQQTPGQGLQFLFEYFSETQRNKGNFPGRFSGRQFSNSRSEMNVSTLELGDSALYLCASSLSQGPGANVLTFGAGSRLTVL.